The clone carrying this TCR beta chain is deemed medium-sized. Germline CDR1 SEHNR, CDR2 FQNEAQ (reference sequence). V lost 3 bases and J lost 2, with 10 bases in between. The CDR3 covers 14 residues. This sample stems from a study of CD8+ T cells in alopecia areata. cDNA reverse transcribed from extracted RNA served as the sequencing template. The method was immunoSEQ multiplex PCR; TCRdb's version includes in-frame clones alone and lacks a portion of them. The data show roughly 200,000 clones, over 40% seen once. Treatment meaning: oral pan-JAK inhibitor, 5-10 mg twice daily. The sequence derives from a human donor with alopecia areata. This sequence joins TRBV7-9 and TRBJ2-5, with no clear D. The sequencing used CD4+ T cells sorted from blood, collected at approximately week 39, from a patient treated with tofacitinib. This CDR3 reads CASSFTEIQETQYF. DNA of the CDR3: TGTGCCAGCAGCTTCACAGAGATTCAAGAGACCCAGTACTTC.